The 13 T cell receptor beta chains listed next were all sequenced from one sample in a study of T cells in localized non-small cell lung cancer. TCRdb keeps only in-frame clones here, not all; method: immunoSEQ multiplex PCR. Of about 60,000 clones listed, roughly 90% are singletons. The sequences come from peripheral blood, collected before any cancer treatment. The receptors were sampled from a woman aged 40 to 75 with stage I lung adenocarcinoma.

V and J are TRBV30 and TRBJ1-1, with 7 bases identical to TRBD1. Germline V gene data show CDR1 as GTSNPN and CDR2 as SVGIG (reference sequence). Germline trimming cut 4 bases from V and 0 bases from J; bases unmatched to any gene: 20. This CDR3 contains 19 residues. Written as DNA, the CDR3 is TGTGCCTGGATTCCTTTCGGACAGGACCTGACCCTGATGAACACTGAAGCTTTCTTT. Translated: CAWIPFGQDLTLMNTEAFF.

The chain combines TRBV2 with TRBJ2-1, with D perhaps matching TRBD2 (6 bases). V was clipped by 8 bases and J by 9 bases, with 23 bases between them. CDR1 is SNHLY and CDR2 is FYNNEI in the germline V gene. This CDR3 spans 15 amino acids. CDR3 protein: CASSRGGIRMGEQFF. CDR3 bases: TGTGCCAGCTCCCGTGGGGGGATAAGGATGGGTGAGCAGTTCTTC.

The J gene is TRBJ2-2, the V gene TRBV5-1; 15 bases fit TRBD2. CDR1 and CDR2 from the germline V gene are SGHRS and YFSETQ. Trimming removed 2 bases from V and 12 bases from J; junction bases left unmatched: 5. The CDR3 loop spans 15 amino acids. The CDR3 region has the DNA TGCGCCAGCAGCTTAGAAGGGACTAGCGGGGGGAAGCTGTTTTTT. It is translated as CASSLEGTSGGKLFF.

The chain couples TRBV9 to TRBJ1-1, with no clear D. The V end was cut by 3 bases, the J end by 0 bases, with 6 bases between. Germline CDR1 SGDLS, CDR2 YYNGEE. This CDR3 spans 13 amino acids. CDR3 coding DNA: TGTGCCAGCAGCGGTTCTATGAACACTGAAGCTTTCTTT. Translated: CASSGSMNTEAFF.

V gene TRBV19 combines with J gene TRBJ2-1, with D possibly TRBD2 on 6 matching bases. The CDR3 is 14 residues long. Trimming removed 6 bases at V and 9 bases at J, with 18 bases between. Germline V lookup: CDR1 LNHDA, CDR2 SQIVND (reference sequence). This chain's CDR3 is CASRAQHGGSEQFF. The CDR3 bases are TGTGCCAGTAGAGCCCAGCATGGAGGGTCTGAGCAGTTCTTC.

The chain has TRBV12-5 and TRBJ1-2; D gene ambiguous. The V end lost 6 bases, the J end lost 7 bases, and 15 bases lay between the germline ends. CDR1 is LGHNT and CDR2 is FRNRAP in the germline V gene. CDR3 size: 13 residues. The CDR3 is CASGLGPTTGYTF. CDR3 in DNA: TGTGCTAGTGGCCTTGGACCAACTACTGGCTACACCTTC.

The J gene is TRBJ2-4, the V gene TRBV5-1, with 8 bases aligning to TRBD1. The CDR3 has 14 residues. V lost 4 bases and J lost 5; bases outside the gene matches: 5. Per the germline V gene, CDR1 is SGHRS and CDR2 is YFSETQ. CDR3 bases: TGCGCCAGCAGCCCCGGACAGGGCGAAAACATTCAGTACTTC. This gives the protein CASSPGQGENIQYF.

The chain combines TRBV5-5 with TRBJ2-1; a possible D gene is TRBD1 (5 bases). CDR1 is SGHKS and CDR2 is YYEKEE in the germline V gene (reference sequence). Trimming removed 0 bases from V and 0 bases from J, with 13 bases in between. This CDR3 region has 17 residues. CDR3 DNA sequence: TGTGCCAGCAGCTTGGGACTGTTTGGGGCCTCCTACAATGAGCAGTTCTTC. Translated: CASSLGLFGASYNEQFF.

The V gene is TRBV19, the J gene TRBJ2-3; the match to TRBD2 covers 9 bases. CDR3 length: 15 residues. With V trimmed by 6 bases and J by 4 bases, 8 bases remained unmatched. The V gene's germline CDR1 is LNHDA and CDR2 SQIVND (reference sequence). The CDR3 loop is CASRFLAGKSDTQYF. The CDR3 bases are TGTGCCAGTAGATTTCTAGCGGGAAAGTCAGATACGCAGTATTTT.

V gene TRBV7-9 combines with J gene TRBJ2-7; 12 bases are shared with TRBD2. V dropped 5 bases and J dropped 3; count of bases not matched to a gene: 5. Germline loops: CDR1 SEHNR, CDR2 FQNEAQ (reference sequence). The CDR3 is made up of 15 amino acids. The CDR3 is CASSRLAGDFYEQYF. The CDR3 DNA sequence: TGTGCCAGCAGCAGACTAGCGGGGGACTTCTACGAGCAGTACTTC.

This clone was observed a handful of times. The rearrangement uses TRBV7-6 and TRBJ1-1, with D uncertain. Germline V CDR1 and CDR2: SGHVS, FNYEAQ. V lost 6 bases and J lost 0, with 8 bases in between. The CDR3 extends over 13 amino acids. The CDR3 nucleotides read TGTGCCAGCAGGGTCTTTATGAACACTGAAGCTTTCTTT. Encoded protein: CASRVFMNTEAFF. The full variable domain, its missing parts supplied by reference TRBV7-6 and TRBJ1-1, is GAGVSQSPRYKVTKRGQDVALRCDPISGHVSLYWYRQALGQGPEFLTYFNYEAQQDKSGLPNDRFSAERPEGSISTLTIQRTEQRDSAMYRCASRVFMNTEAFFGQGTRLTVV.

The chain has TRBV2 and TRBJ2-2; D ambiguous. Per germline, CDR1 SNHLY and CDR2 FYNNEI. V was cut by 4 bases and J by 6 bases, with 15 bases left in between. The CDR3 is made up of 15 amino acids. As DNA, the CDR3 is TGTGCCAGCAGTGTAGAAGCCCGTAGGTCCGGGGAGCTGTTTTTT. Translating gives CASSVEARRSGELFF. Using reference TRBV2 and TRBJ2-2 for the parts outside the CDR3, the full variable domain is EPEVTQTPSHQVTQMGQEVILRCVPISNHLYFYWYRQILGQKVEFLVSFYNNEISEKSEIFDDQFSVERPDGSNFTLKIRSTKLEDSAMYFCASSVEARRSGELFFGEGSRLTVL.

This sequence joins TRBV7-3 and TRBJ2-3; TRBD2 agrees at 10 bases. The V gene end was trimmed by 5 bases and the J gene end by 4 bases; junction bases not matched to a gene: 12. CDR1 and CDR2 (germline): SGHTA, FQGTGA. This CDR3 has 17 amino acids. This CDR3 reads CASSPKAGGRLADTQYF. The CDR3 DNA follows: TGTGCCAGCAGCCCCAAAGCGGGGGGGCGACTAGCAGATACGCAGTATTTT.